The text below deals with one TCR beta chain. What it binds is unknown. This sample was taken from a study of OX40 agonist ivuxolimab in advanced cancers. Study conclusions and caveats: CD4+ T cells averaged fewer expanded clones than CD8+ T cells.

Sequencing used immunoSEQ multiplex PCR; TCRdb keeps in-frame clones, though not all of them. The data contain tens of thousands of clones, approximately 90% of them singletons. Trimming removed 1 base at V and 0 bases at J, with 4 bases between. This CDR3 has 13 residues. Per germline, CDR1 MGHRA and CDR2 YSYEKL. V is TRBV4-1 and J is TRBJ2-7; D remains ambiguous. The receptor comes from an adult with an advanced solid tumor such as melanoma, head and neck, liver or kidney cancer. The material was CD4+ or CD8+ T cells sorted from blood, obtained in a trial of the OX40 agonist ivuxolimab. The CDR3 spells CASSQGDSYEQYF. The CDR3 DNA sequence: TGCGCCAGCAGCCAAGGGGACTCCTACGAGCAGTACTTC.